This section outlines one TCR beta chain sequence together with its context. Its antigen is unidentified. Primers: 60 Vbeta forward and 13 Jbeta reverse. Assay used: immunoSEQ multiplex PCR; TCRdb lists only in-frame clones, some missing. This sample carries about 160,000 clones, about four fifths of them seen once, and the ten largest clones take around 6.6%. The data derive from a study of cytomegalovirus exposure and HLA in healthy donors. Study as a whole: About 79 million unique TCRs from HLA-typed donors were held in an early data release. Regarding the study as a whole: When analyzed later, the rates of TCR association showed variation by HLA locus, with DRB1 the most and HLA-C the fewest. On later analysis, the bulk of CMV-associated TCR beta chains appeared to be HLA-restricted. The listing of 150 to 200 TCR beta chains classed them as cytomegalovirus-associated.

The sequenced sample was PBMCs. The clonotype comes from a man aged 45-60 years in good health and CMV-seropositive.

CDR3 protein: CASRRTGYPGYTF. Written as DNA, the CDR3 is TGTGCCAGCAGAAGGACAGGGTACCCTGGCTACACCTTC. V is TRBV6-5 and J is TRBJ1-2; 8 bases are shared with TRBD1. V lost 6 bases to trimming and J lost 7 bases; unmatched junction nucleotides: 7. The CDR3 length is 13 residues. Germline CDR1 is MNHEY and CDR2 is SVGAGI.